These 2 T cell receptor beta chains were all obtained from the same sample, sequenced in a study of blood T cell repertoires in COVID-19. Libraries were prepared by immunoSEQ multiplex PCR; TCRdb keeps only in-frame clonotypes and omits some of them. Altogether roughly 100,000 clones are present, over 75% being singletons, with the ten largest covering around 13%. The specimen sequenced was peripheral blood. These receptors came from a human donor in a cohort sampled during active or convalescent COVID-19.

The chain couples TRBV5-4 to TRBJ1-4; D unresolved. Germline CDR1 SGHNT, CDR2 YYREEE (reference sequence). Deletions cut 0 bases from V and 0 bases from J, with 6 bases between. The CDR3 spans 15 residues. CDR3 nucleotide sequence: TGTGCCAGCAGCTTGGGCGTAGCAACTAATGAAAAACTGTTTTTT. This codes for CASSLGVATNEKLFF.

The rearrangement joins TRBV7-6 to TRBJ1-3; no clear D gene. The germline gives CDR1 SGHVS, CDR2 FNYEAQ. Deletions cut 4 bases from V and 0 bases from J, with 4 bases between. The CDR3 is made up of 13 amino acids. Here the CDR3 reads CASSSYSGNTIYF. The CDR3 region has the DNA TGTGCCAGCAGCTCGTACTCTGGAAACACCATATATTTT.